This entry lists 29 T cell receptor beta chains sequenced from one sample in a study of T-cell reconstitution after alpha-beta-depleted transplantation in children. The authors prepared the TCRbeta library with unique molecular identifiers. TCRdb reprocessed the PCR reads with MiXCR, giving one entry per CDR3 protein. Of 300,000 or so distinct CDR3 sequences listed, around 25% are singletons. The specimen was PBMCs, mostly from graft donor cells, collected 180 days after TCRalphabeta/CD19-depleted stem cell transplant. The receptors here all came from a male patient younger than 18 who had a stem cell transplant for acute lymphoblastic leukemia, so the T cells may come from the graft donor.

The rearrangement uses TRBV15 and TRBJ2-1; the D gene is possibly TRBD2 (5 bases). V was pared by 0 bases and J by 4 bases, with 13 bases between. This CDR3 contains 16 residues. Germline-derived CDR1 and CDR2 are LNHNV and YYDKDF (reference sequence). The CDR3 sequence is CATSRDKSGLYNEQFF. The CDR3 nucleotides read TGTGCCACCAGCAGAGATAAAAGCGGCTTATACAATGAGCAGTTCTTC.

Only a few counts were recorded for this clonotype. In DNA, the CDR3 is TGTGCCAGCAGTTACTCCCGGGGTCTGGATACGCAGTATTTT. Translation: CASSYSRGLDTQYF. The chain employs TRBV6-5 and TRBJ2-3; a possible D gene is TRBD2 (5 bases). The CDR3 covers 14 residues. The germline CDR1 and CDR2 sequences are MNHEY and SVGAGI. Trimming left V 0 bases short and J 6 bases short, with 10 bases between.

In its sample, this clonotype was seen a few times. The chain couples TRBV7-8 to TRBJ1-4; a weak D match, TRBD1 (5 bases). Germline loops: CDR1 SGHVS, CDR2 FQNEAQ. Trimming removed 4 bases from V and 8 bases from J, with 14 bases in between. The CDR3 covers 14 residues. CDR3 region: CASSSGRVGEKLFF. The CDR3 DNA is TGTGCCAGCAGCTCAGGGAGGGTGGGAGAAAAACTGTTTTTT. The complete variable domain, with remaining parts taken from reference TRBV7-8 and TRBJ1-4, reads GAGVSQSPRYKVAKRGQDVALRCDPISGHVSLFWYQQALGQGPEFLTYFQNEAQLDKSGLPSDRFFAERPEGSVSTLKIQRTQQEDSAVYLCASSSGRVGEKLFFGSGTQLSVL.

The CDR3 DNA reads TGCAGCGTTGAAGCCCAGGATCGCCTAAACTATGGCTACACCTTC. It is translated as CSVEAQDRLNYGYTF. The gene calls are TRBV29-1 and TRBJ1-2; D is undetermined. Between the trimmed V and J ends, which lost 1 base and 2 bases, there was a span of 14 bases. Germline loops: CDR1 SQVTM, CDR2 ANQGSEA. The CDR3 length is 15 residues.

This clonotype was seen more than once but under ten times. The chain couples TRBV27 to TRBJ2-2; D unresolved. This CDR3 spans 12 amino acids. Trimming shortened V by 6 bases and J by 7 bases, and 9 bases separated the two germline ends. The germline V gene has CDR1 MNHEY and CDR2 SMNVEV (reference sequence). CDR3 region: CASRWLGGELFF. The DNA of the CDR3 is TGTGCCAGCAGGTGGCTGGGCGGGGAGCTGTTTTTT.

The CDR3 sequence is CASSQPSGSYRYEQYF. CDR3 coding DNA: TGTGCCAGCAGCCAGCCTAGCGGGAGCTATCGCTACGAGCAGTACTTC. This chain joins TRBV4-2 and TRBJ2-7; TRBD2 aligns across 10 bases. This CDR3 has 16 amino acids. The germline V gene encodes CDR1 LGHNA and CDR2 YNFKEQ. V was pared by 3 bases and J by 3 bases, with 8 bases of the junction left unmatched.

This clonotype was counted only a few times. This chain links TRBV5-1 with TRBJ1-4, with no clear D. Trimming shortened V by 2 bases and J by 3 bases, and 14 bases separated the two germline ends. The length of the CDR3 is 16 residues. Germline V gives CDR1 SGHRS, CDR2 YFSETQ. CDR3 region: CASSFGIRRANEKLFF. The CDR3 nucleotides are TGCGCCAGCAGCTTCGGCATTCGGAGGGCTAATGAAAAACTGTTTTTT.

The chain joins TRBV5-1 to TRBJ1-2, with TRBD1 matching 7 bases. V lost 4 bases to trimming and J lost 5 bases; unmatched junction nucleotides: 5. Germline CDR1 is SGHRS and CDR2 is YFSETQ. The CDR3 length is 13 residues. The CDR3 DNA sequence: TGCGCCAGCAGCCAGACAGGGAATTATGGCTACACCTTC. It specifies CASSQTGNYGYTF.

The rearrangement joins TRBV20-1 to TRBJ2-7; TRBD2 agrees at 8 bases. Germline V CDR1 and CDR2: DFQATT, SNEGSKA (reference sequence). The CDR3 consists of 15 residues. After removal of 5 bases from V and 2 bases from J, the junction contained 11 bases not matched to a gene. CDR3 amino acids: CSAPKGGGWTYEQYF. CDR3 DNA: TGCAGTGCTCCGAAGGGCGGGGGGTGGACCTACGAGCAGTACTTC.

In this sample, this clonotype turned up a few times. The chain recombines TRBV11-2 with TRBJ2-2; no reliable D call. This CDR3 has 12 amino acids. Trimming left V 6 bases short and J 6 bases short, with 8 bases between. Germline values: CDR1 SGHAT, CDR2 FQNNGV. The CDR3 region has the DNA TGTGCCAGCAGGGCCCAGCCCGGGGAGCTGTTTTTT. This translates into CASRAQPGELFF.

The V and J genes are TRBV4-1 and TRBJ1-1; 9 nucleotides line up with TRBD1. The CDR3 has 18 amino acids. With 7 bases clipped from V and 4 bases from J, the junction kept 19 bases outside the gene matches. CDR1 is MGHRA and CDR2 is YSYEKL in the germline V gene. In nucleotides, the CDR3 is TGCGCCAGCACCCATGAACCGGGACAGGGAAGATGGGGCACTGAAGCTTTCTTT. Its protein product is CASTHEPGQGRWGTEAFF.

In its sample, this clonotype was seen many times. The genes are TRBV15 and TRBJ1-5, with 11 bases that match TRBD1. Germline V gene data show CDR1 as LNHNV and CDR2 as YYDKDF (reference sequence). This CDR3 is 14 amino acids long. The V and J ends lost 3 bases and 7 bases, in that order; junction bases with no gene match: 2. This CDR3 reads CATSSGTGGQPQHF. The CDR3 coding sequence is TGTGCCACCAGCAGCGGGACAGGGGGGCAGCCCCAGCATTTT.

This clonotype was counted once. The chain joins TRBV12-3 or TRBV12-4 to TRBJ1-1; D possibly corresponds to TRBD1 (6 bases). CDR3 length equals 15 residues. The V gene lost 6 bases and the J gene lost 2 bases, with 16 bases spanning the gap. The CDR3 spells CASSRLRGINTEAFF. The CDR3, as DNA: TGTGCCAGCAGCCGACTCAGGGGTATCAACACTGAAGCTTTCTTT.

This clonotype was observed many times. J is TRBJ1-2 and V is TRBV29-1, with D possibly matching TRBD1 (5 bases). The CDR3 loop spans 12 amino acids. Trimming removed 5 bases at V and 8 bases at J, with 15 bases between. Germline V lookup: CDR1 SQVTM, CDR2 ANQGSEA. The CDR3 DNA reads TGCAGCGTTATCAGGGTAGCGGGGGGCTACACCTTC. Translation: CSVIRVAGGYTF.

This clonotype came up many times. The chain joins TRBV12-3 or TRBV12-4 to TRBJ1-5; the match to TRBD1 covers 7 bases. CDR3 size: 13 residues. V lost 2 bases and J lost 8; bases outside the gene matches: 3. CDR3 region: CASSLQGDKPQHF. CDR3 sequence (DNA): TGTGCCAGCAGTTTACAGGGGGATAAGCCCCAGCATTTT.

This chain's CDR3 is CASSSYSSTDTQYF. The CDR3 DNA reads TGTGCCAGCAGCTCCTATTCCAGCACAGATACGCAGTATTTT. The V gene is TRBV11-3, the J gene TRBJ2-3; D remains unclear. The V end lost 4 bases, the J end lost 0 bases, and 8 bases lay between the germline ends. CDR1 is SGHNT and CDR2 is YENEEA in the germline V gene. CDR3 length: 14 amino acids.

In this sample, this clonotype turned up a few times. The chain is built from TRBV7-9 and TRBJ2-2, with D possibly TRBD1 on 6 matching bases. The CDR3 length is 16 residues. Deletions cut 1 base from V and 1 base from J, with 10 bases between. CDR1 SEHNR and CDR2 FQNEAQ come from the germline V gene (reference sequence). CDR3 DNA: TGTGCCAGCAGCTTAGGGGACACTGGGAACACCGGGGAGCTGTTTTTT. The encoded protein is CASSLGDTGNTGELFF.

There are many counts of this clonotype. V usage is TRBV7-9 and J usage is TRBJ2-5; D is unclear. Germline-derived CDR1 and CDR2 are SEHNR and FQNEAQ (reference sequence). V was cut by 4 bases and J by 5 bases, with 5 bases left in between. This CDR3 comprises 11 residues. CDR3 sequence: CASSYTETQYF. The CDR3 DNA reads TGTGCCAGCAGCTATACGGAGACCCAGTACTTC.

This chain connects TRBV5-1 to TRBJ2-7; 9 nucleotides match TRBD2. The CDR3 has 15 residues. Germline values: CDR1 SGHRS, CDR2 YFSETQ. V trimming: 7 bases; J trimming: 7 bases; junction bases outside the gene matches: 15. CDR3 residues: CASGPTSGRSGEQYF. As DNA, the CDR3 is TGCGCCAGCGGACCGACTAGCGGACGTTCGGGAGAGCAGTACTTC. Complete variable domain (other parts from reference TRBV5-1 and TRBJ2-7): KAGVTQTPRYLIKTRGQQVTLSCSPISGHRSVSWYQQTPGQGLQFLFEYFSETQRNKGNFPGRFSGRQFSNSRSEMNVSTLELGDSALYLCASGPTSGRSGEQYFGPGTRLTVT.

The rearrangement links TRBV27 to TRBJ2-7; D may be TRBD2 (6 bases). This CDR3 is built from 13 residues. CDR1 MNHEY and CDR2 SMNVEV come from the germline V gene (reference sequence). With 4 bases removed from V and 4 bases from J, the gap between germline ends came to 11 bases. The CDR3 protein is CASSSGTHYEQYF. The CDR3 DNA reads TGTGCCAGCAGTTCCGGGACTCATTACGAGCAGTACTTC.

This clonotype has just a few counts. The rearrangement joins TRBV29-1 to TRBJ2-7, with D perhaps matching TRBD2 (5 bases). Germline CDR1 is SQVTM and CDR2 is ANQGSEA. The V end lost 5 bases, the J end lost 2 bases, and 13 bases lay between the germline ends. The CDR3 loop spans 13 amino acids. The DNA of the CDR3 is TGCAGCGTTAGGAGGACGGGAACCTACGAGCAGTACTTC. Its translation is CSVRRTGTYEQYF.

The CDR3 DNA reads TGTGCCAGCTGTTCATCTCTCCACCTGGACAGGGGGCGAAGCGATGAGCAGTTCTTC. This encodes CASCSSLHLDRGRSDEQFF. The rearrangement joins TRBV2 to TRBJ2-1, with 11 positions matching TRBD1. This CDR3 is built from 19 residues. J was trimmed by 8 bases and V by 8 bases; bases with no gene match: 23. Germline loops: CDR1 SNHLY, CDR2 FYNNEI. The whole variable domain, filled in from reference TRBV2 and TRBJ2-1, reads EPEVTQTPSHQVTQMGQEVILRCVPISNHLYFYWYRQILGQKVEFLVSFYNNEISEKSEIFDDQFSVERPDGSNFTLKIRSTKLEDSAMYFCASCSSLHLDRGRSDEQFFGPGTRLTVL.

The genes are TRBV7-6 and TRBJ1-3; D gene unclear. The germline V gene encodes CDR1 SGHVS and CDR2 FNYEAQ. The CDR3 runs 15 residues. V lost 0 bases, J lost 2 bases, and 8 bases lay in between. The CDR3 DNA reads TGTGCCAGCAGCTTAGCGCAGACACCTGGAAACACCATATATTTT. Amino acid sequence: CASSLAQTPGNTIYF.

This clonotype was counted only a few times. This chain uses TRBV18 with TRBJ2-7; 9 nucleotides align to TRBD2. The CDR3 has 16 residues. V trimming: 5 bases; J trimming: 4 bases; junction bases outside the gene matches: 12. Germline V gene data show CDR1 as KGHSH and CDR2 as LQKENI. The CDR3 bases are TGTGCCAGCTCAGCAAGGGGACTAGCCGGATTTTACGAGCAGTACTTC. Encoded protein: CASSARGLAGFYEQYF.

This clonotype occurred many times. J is TRBJ2-5 and V is TRBV29-1, with D possibly being TRBD1 (5 bases). Trimming cost V 4 bases and J 3 bases, with 15 bases left between them. The CDR3 spans 14 residues. Germline V gene data show CDR1 as SQVTM and CDR2 as ANQGSEA. The CDR3 reads CSVARGRAEETQYF. The DNA for the CDR3 is TGCAGCGTTGCGCGAGGCAGGGCAGAAGAGACCCAGTACTTC.

This clonotype was counted only a few times. J is TRBJ1-1 and V is TRBV7-9; TRBD1 aligns across 12 bases. CDR3 length: 14 amino acids. V trimming: 5 bases; J trimming: 10 bases; junction bases outside the gene matches: 8. Germline lookup yields CDR1 SEHNR and CDR2 FQNEAQ (reference sequence). In nucleotides, the CDR3 is TGTGCCAGCAGCCGGGACAGGGGGCCGGGAAGAGCTTTCTTT. It translates to CASSRDRGPGRAFF. Together with reference TRBV7-9 and TRBJ1-1, the CDR3 gives the full variable domain: DTGVSQNPRHKITKRGQNVTFRCDPISEHNRLYWYRQTLGQGPEFLTYFQNEAQLEKSRLLSDRFSAERPKGSFSTLEIQRTEQGDSAMYLCASSRDRGPGRAFFGQGTRLTVV.

This clonotype was recorded many times. The chain has TRBV5-1 and TRBJ2-7, with 12 nucleotides matching TRBD2. Germline V CDR1 and CDR2: SGHRS, YFSETQ. The CDR3 has 16 amino acids. V trimming: 4 bases; J trimming: 4 bases; junction bases outside the gene matches: 9. The CDR3 sequence: CASSPRLAGGSYEQYF. In nucleotides, the CDR3 is TGCGCCAGCAGCCCCCGTCTAGCGGGAGGGTCGTACGAGCAGTACTTC. Full variable domain (missing parts from reference TRBV5-1 and TRBJ2-7): KAGVTQTPRYLIKTRGQQVTLSCSPISGHRSVSWYQQTPGQGLQFLFEYFSETQRNKGNFPGRFSGRQFSNSRSEMNVSTLELGDSALYLCASSPRLAGGSYEQYFGPGTRLTVT.

Concerning this clonotype: This sequence may be a read error, since a much larger clone differs from it by one base. The chain is built from TRBV7-8 and TRBJ1-2; TRBD1 matches 8 bases. From germline, CDR1 is SGHVS and CDR2 FQNEAQ. This CDR3 has 14 amino acids. In DNA, the CDR3 is TGTGCCGGCAGCTTTGGGAGACAGGGGATAGGCTACACCTTC. Amino acid sequence: CAGSFGRQGIGYTF. Full variable domain (remainder filled in from reference TRBV7-8 and TRBJ1-2): GAGVSQSPRYKVAKRGQDVALRCDPISGHVSLFWYQQALGQGPEFLTYFQNEAQLDKSGLPSDRFFAERPEGSVSTLKIQRTQQEDSAVYLCAGSFGRQGIGYTFGSGTRLTVV.

The chain has TRBV10-3 and TRBJ2-7; D not certain. Germline V gene sequence: CDR1 ENHRY, CDR2 SYGVKD. Trimming cost V 2 bases and J 2 bases, with 7 bases left between them. This CDR3 spans 13 amino acids. The CDR3 DNA reads TGTGCCATCAGTGAGCGGTCGACCTACGAGCAGTACTTC. It codes for CAISERSTYEQYF.